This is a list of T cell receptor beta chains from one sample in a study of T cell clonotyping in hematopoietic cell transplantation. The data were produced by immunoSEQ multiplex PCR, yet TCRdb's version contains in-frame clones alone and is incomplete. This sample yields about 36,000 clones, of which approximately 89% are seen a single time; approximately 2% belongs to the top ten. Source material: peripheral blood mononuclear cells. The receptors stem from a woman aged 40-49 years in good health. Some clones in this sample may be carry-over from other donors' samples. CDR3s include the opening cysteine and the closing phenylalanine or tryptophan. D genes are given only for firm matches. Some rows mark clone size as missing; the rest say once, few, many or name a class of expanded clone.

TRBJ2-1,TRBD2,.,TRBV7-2,CASSLAGGPFNEQFF,TGTGCCAGCAGCTTAGCGGGAGGGCCTTTCAATGAGCAGTTCTTC
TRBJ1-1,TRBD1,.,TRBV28,CASKRGTDHPAFF,TGTGCCAGCAAAAGAGGGACAGATCATCCAGCTTTCTTT
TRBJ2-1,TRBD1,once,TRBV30,CAWSVLRQGAFLGNEQFF,TGTGCCTGGAGTGTACTCCGACAGGGGGCCTTTCTGGGCAATGAGCAGTTCTTC
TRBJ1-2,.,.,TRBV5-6,CASSLAAGYGYTF,TGTGCCAGCAGCTTGGCCGCGGGGTATGGCTACACCTTC
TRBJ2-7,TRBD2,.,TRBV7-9,CASSLKREYEQYF,TGTGCCAGCAGCTTAAAGCGGGAGTACGAGCAGTACTTC
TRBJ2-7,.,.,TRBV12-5,CASGRDGYEQYF,TGTGCTAGTGGGCGGGACGGTTACGAGCAGTACTTC
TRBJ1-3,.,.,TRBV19,CASRSGSSGNTIYF,TGTGCCAGTAGGTCAGGAAGCTCTGGAAACACCATATATTTT
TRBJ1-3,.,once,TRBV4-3,CASSQELGVGNTIYF,TGCGCCAGCAGCCAAGAGTTGGGGGTGGGAAACACCATATATTTT
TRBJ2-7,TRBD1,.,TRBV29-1,CSVEGQKSEQYF,TGCAGCGTTGAGGGACAGAAGTCCGAGCAGTACTTC
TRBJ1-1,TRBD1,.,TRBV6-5,CASSYGGQENTEAFF,TGTGCCAGCAGTTACGGAGGACAGGAGAACACTGAAGCTTTCTTT
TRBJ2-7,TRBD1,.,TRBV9,CASSAVGGQGAYEQYF,TGTGCCAGCAGCGCCGTAGGAGGACAGGGGGCCTACGAGCAGTACTTC
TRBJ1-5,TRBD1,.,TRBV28,CASRAPEGTVRQPQHF,TGTGCCAGCAGGGCACCTGAGGGGACAGTCCGGCAACCCCAGCATTTT
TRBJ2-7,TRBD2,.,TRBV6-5,CASSYRGGSYEQYF,TGTGCCAGCAGTTACAGGGGAGGGTCCTACGAGCAGTACTTC
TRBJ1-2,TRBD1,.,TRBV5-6,CASSSLRTGDYGYTF,TGTGCCAGCAGCTCGTTGAGGACAGGGGACTATGGCTACACCTTC
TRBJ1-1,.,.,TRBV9,CASSVQVNTEAFF,TGTGCCAGCAGCGTTCAAGTAAACACTGAAGCTTTCTTT
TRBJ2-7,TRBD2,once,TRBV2,CASLRLAGVGEQYF,TGTGCCAGCTTACGACTAGCGGGAGTAGGTGAGCAGTACTTC
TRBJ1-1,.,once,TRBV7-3,CASSFDQNTEAFF,TGTGCCAGCAGCTTCGATCAGAACACTGAAGCTTTCTTT
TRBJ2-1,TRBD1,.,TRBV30,CAWGRQGYNEQFF,TGTGCCTGGGGAAGACAGGGGTACAATGAGCAGTTCTTC
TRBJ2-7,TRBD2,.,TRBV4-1,CASSPLGREEFYEQYF,TGCGCCAGCAGCCCTCTAGGACGGGAGGAGTTCTACGAGCAGTACTTC
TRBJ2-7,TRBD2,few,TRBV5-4,CASSPGLAGVWEQYF,TGTGCCAGCAGCCCCGGACTAGCGGGAGTCTGGGAGCAGTACTTC
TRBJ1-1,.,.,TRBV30,CAWYPTNTEAFF,TGTGCCTGGTACCCCACGAACACTGAAGCTTTCTTT
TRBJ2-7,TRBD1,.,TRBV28,CAGAPGQGGLYEQYF,TGTGCCGGAGCCCCCGGACAGGGAGGACTCTACGAGCAGTACTTC
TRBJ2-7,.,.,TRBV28,CASSPPTGHVIYEQYF,TGTGCCAGCAGTCCTCCCACGGGACATGTAATCTACGAGCAGTACTTC
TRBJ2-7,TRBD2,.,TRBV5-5,CASSFGLAGYEQYF,TGTGCCAGCAGCTTCGGACTAGCGGGTTACGAGCAGTACTTC
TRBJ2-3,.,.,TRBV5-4,CASSFQLSTQYF,TGTGCCAGCAGCTTTCAGCTATCTACGCAGTATTTT
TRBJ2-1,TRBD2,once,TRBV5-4,CASSLAVGLASYNEQFF,TGTGCCAGCAGCTTGGCCGTGGGACTAGCTTCCTACAATGAGCAGTTCTTC
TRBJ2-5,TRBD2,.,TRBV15,CATSMVTPWAGEGETQYF,TGTGCCACCAGCATGGTTACCCCATGGGCGGGAGAGGGAGAGACCCAGTACTTC
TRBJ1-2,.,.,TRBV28,CASTGSSYGYTF,TGTGCCAGTACTGGGTCCTCCTATGGCTACACCTTC
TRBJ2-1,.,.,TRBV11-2,CASSLTGRPYNEQFF,TGTGCCAGCAGCTTAACGGGACGCCCCTACAATGAGCAGTTCTTC
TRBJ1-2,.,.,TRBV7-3,CASSDRPDYGYTF,TGTGCCAGCAGCGATCGGCCCGACTATGGCTACACCTTC
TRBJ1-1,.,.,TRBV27,CASSYREGNTEAFF,TGTGCCAGCAGTTACAGGGAAGGGAACACTGAAGCTTTCTTT
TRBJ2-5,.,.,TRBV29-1,CSARRGQETQYF,TGCAGCGCCCGCCGGGGGCAAGAGACCCAGTACTTC
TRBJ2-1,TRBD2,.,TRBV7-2,CASSASGSYNEQFF,TGTGCCAGCAGCGCCAGCGGGAGCTACAATGAGCAGTTCTTC
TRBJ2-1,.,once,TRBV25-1,CASSEDRDWDNEQFF,TGTGCCAGCAGTGAAGACCGGGACTGGGACAATGAGCAGTTCTTC
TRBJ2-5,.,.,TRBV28,CASSSQRGQETQYF,TGTGCCAGCAGTTCCCAGAGGGGCCAAGAGACCCAGTACTTC
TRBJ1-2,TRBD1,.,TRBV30,CAWSVQGDMTF,TGTGCCTGGAGTGTACAGGGGGATATGACCTTC
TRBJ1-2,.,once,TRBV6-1,CASSEPQSYLLYGYTF,TGTGCCAGCAGTGAACCCCAATCCTACCTTTTATATGGCTACACCTTC
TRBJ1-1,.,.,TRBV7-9,CASSSATEAFF,TGTGCCAGCAGCTCTGCCACTGAAGCTTTCTTT
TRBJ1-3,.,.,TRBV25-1,CASSEYLGAGNTIYF,TGTGCCAGCAGTGAATACCTCGGGGCTGGAAACACCATATATTTT
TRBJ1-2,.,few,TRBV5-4,CASSVSREESYTF,TGTGCCAGCAGCGTTAGCAGGGAGGAAAGCTACACCTTC
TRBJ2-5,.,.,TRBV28,CASSLVGGGQETQYF,TGTGCCAGCAGTTTGGTTGGGGGCGGACAGGAGACCCAGTACTTC
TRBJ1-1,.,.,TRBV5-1,CASSPDPGPGTEAFF,TGCGCCAGCAGCCCAGATCCTGGCCCCGGGACTGAAGCTTTCTTT
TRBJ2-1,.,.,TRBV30,CAWSVGLARNEQFF,TGTGCCTGGAGTGTTGGGCTAGCGCGGAATGAGCAGTTCTTC
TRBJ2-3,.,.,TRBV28,CASVGSPTDTQYF,TGTGCCAGCGTCGGGAGCCCCACAGATACGCAGTATTTT